This T cell receptor (beta chain) was documented in a study of regulatory T cells in long-lasting Graves disease. HTBI primers from iRepertoire and Arm-PCR of CDR3 regions yielded the TCR beta libraries. TCRdb reprocessed the multiplex PCR reads with MiXCR, giving one entry per CDR3 protein. The sample lists about 460,000 distinct CDR3 sequences; roughly 23% were seen once. Germline V gene data show CDR1 as LNHDA and CDR2 as SQIVND (reference sequence). The germline V and J ends were trimmed by 7 bases and 3 bases, with 18 bases remaining between them. The CDR3 has 15 amino acids. The time point is: persistent/refractory GD, antithyroid drugs over 5 years with positive TRAb. Scientists built the TCR library using RNA that was extracted from PBMCs.

This sequence joins TRBV19 and TRBJ1-1; D is possibly TRBD1 (6 bases). Sequencing used peripheral blood mononuclear cells (PBMCs), obtained when the disease was refractory, from a patient treated with antithyroid drugs. This TCR was recovered from a female donor with Graves disease. The CDR3, as DNA: TGTGCCAGTAAGGGAGACAGGCTTGGGGACACTGAAGCTTTCTTT. It specifies CASKGDRLGDTEAFF. The full variable domain, completed using reference TRBV19 and TRBJ1-1, is DGGITQSPKYLFRKEGQNVTLSCEQNLNHDAMYWYRQDPGQGLRLIYYSQIVNDFQKGDIAEGYSVSREKKESFPLTVTSAQKNPTAFYLCASKGDRLGDTEAFFGQGTRLTVV.